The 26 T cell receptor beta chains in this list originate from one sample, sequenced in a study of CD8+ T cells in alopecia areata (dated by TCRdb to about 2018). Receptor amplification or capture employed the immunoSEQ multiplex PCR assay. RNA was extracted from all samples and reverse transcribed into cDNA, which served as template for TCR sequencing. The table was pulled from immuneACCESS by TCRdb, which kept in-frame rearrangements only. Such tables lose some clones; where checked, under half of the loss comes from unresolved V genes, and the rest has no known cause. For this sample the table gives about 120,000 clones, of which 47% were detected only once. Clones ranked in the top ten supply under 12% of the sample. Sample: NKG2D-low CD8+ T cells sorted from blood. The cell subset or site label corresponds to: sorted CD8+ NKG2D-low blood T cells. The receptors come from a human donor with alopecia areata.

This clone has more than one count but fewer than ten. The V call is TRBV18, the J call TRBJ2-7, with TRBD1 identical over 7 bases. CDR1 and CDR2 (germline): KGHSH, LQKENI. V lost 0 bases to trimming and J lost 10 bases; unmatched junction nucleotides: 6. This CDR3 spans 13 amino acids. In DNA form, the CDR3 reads TGTGCCAGCTCACCACCGACAGGGTGGGCACAGTACTTC. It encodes CASSPPTGWAQYF.

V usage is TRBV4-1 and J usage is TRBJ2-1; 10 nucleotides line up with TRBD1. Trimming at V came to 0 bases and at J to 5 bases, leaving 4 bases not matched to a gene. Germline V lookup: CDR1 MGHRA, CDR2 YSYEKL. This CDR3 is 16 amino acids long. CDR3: CASSQDPGTGDNEQFF. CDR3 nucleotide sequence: TGCGCCAGCAGCCAAGATCCTGGGACAGGGGACAATGAGCAGTTCTTC.

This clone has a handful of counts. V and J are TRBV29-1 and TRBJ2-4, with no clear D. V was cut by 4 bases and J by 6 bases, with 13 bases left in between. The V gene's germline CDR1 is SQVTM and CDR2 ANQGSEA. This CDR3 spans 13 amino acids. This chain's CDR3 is CSVVGVKRNIQYF. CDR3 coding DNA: TGCAGCGTTGTCGGAGTTAAGAGAAACATTCAGTACTTC.

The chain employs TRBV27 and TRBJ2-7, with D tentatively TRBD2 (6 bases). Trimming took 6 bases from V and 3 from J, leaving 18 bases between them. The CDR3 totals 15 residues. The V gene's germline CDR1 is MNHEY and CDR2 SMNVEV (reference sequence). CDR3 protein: CASSQRGGAVYEQYF. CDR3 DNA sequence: TGTGCCAGCAGCCAACGCGGCGGGGCGGTCTACGAGCAGTACTTC.

In nucleotides, the CDR3 is TGCAGCTCCGAATCGGCAGGACTAGCGTGGAATGAGCAGTTCTTC. Its translation is CSSESAGLAWNEQFF. The gene calls are TRBV29-1 and TRBJ2-1; 9 bases agree with TRBD2. The CDR3 has 15 residues. V lost 8 bases, J lost 7 bases, and 15 bases stayed unmatched. The V gene's germline CDR1 is SQVTM and CDR2 ANQGSEA.

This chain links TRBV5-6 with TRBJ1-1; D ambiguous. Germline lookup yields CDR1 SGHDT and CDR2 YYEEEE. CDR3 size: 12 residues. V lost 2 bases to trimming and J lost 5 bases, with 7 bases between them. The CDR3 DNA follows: TGTGCCAGCAGCTTTTCTAAGACTGAAGCTTTCTTT. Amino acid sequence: CASSFSKTEAFF.

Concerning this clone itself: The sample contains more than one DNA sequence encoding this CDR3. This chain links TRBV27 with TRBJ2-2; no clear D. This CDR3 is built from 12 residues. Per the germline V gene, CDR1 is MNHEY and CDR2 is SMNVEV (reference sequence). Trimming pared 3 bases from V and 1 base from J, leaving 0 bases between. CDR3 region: CASSLNTGELFF. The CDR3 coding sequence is TGTGCCAGCAGTTTGAACACCGGGGAGCTGTTTTTT.

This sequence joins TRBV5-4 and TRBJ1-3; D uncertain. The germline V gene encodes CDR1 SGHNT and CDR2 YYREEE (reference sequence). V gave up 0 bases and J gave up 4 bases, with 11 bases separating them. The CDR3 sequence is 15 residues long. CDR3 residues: CASSLVPDAGNTIYF. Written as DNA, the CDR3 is TGTGCCAGCAGCTTGGTCCCTGACGCGGGAAACACCATATATTTT.

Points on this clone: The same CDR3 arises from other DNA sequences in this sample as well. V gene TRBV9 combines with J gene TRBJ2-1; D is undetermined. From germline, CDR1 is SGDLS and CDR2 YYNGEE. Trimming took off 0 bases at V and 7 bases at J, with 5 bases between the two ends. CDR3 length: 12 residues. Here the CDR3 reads CASSVAGNEQFF. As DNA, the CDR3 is TGTGCCAGCAGCGTAGCTGGAAATGAGCAGTTCTTC. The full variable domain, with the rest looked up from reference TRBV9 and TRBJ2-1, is DSGVTQTPKHLITATGQRVTLRCSPRSGDLSVYWYQQSLDQGLQFLIQYYNGEERAKGNILERFSAQQFPDLHSELNLSSLELGDSALYFCASSVAGNEQFFGPGTRLTVL.

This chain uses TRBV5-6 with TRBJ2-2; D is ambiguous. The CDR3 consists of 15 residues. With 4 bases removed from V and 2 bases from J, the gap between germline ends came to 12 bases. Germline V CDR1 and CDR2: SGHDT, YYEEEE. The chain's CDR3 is CASSQIYRNTGELFF. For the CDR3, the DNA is TGTGCCAGCAGCCAAATATACAGAAACACCGGGGAGCTGTTTTTT.

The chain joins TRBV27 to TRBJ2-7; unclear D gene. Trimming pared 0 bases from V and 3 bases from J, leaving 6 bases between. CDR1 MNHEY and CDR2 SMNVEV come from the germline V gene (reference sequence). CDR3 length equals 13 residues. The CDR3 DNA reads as TGTGCCAGCAGTTTATCCGTATACTACGAGCAGTACTTC. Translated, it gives CASSLSVYYEQYF.

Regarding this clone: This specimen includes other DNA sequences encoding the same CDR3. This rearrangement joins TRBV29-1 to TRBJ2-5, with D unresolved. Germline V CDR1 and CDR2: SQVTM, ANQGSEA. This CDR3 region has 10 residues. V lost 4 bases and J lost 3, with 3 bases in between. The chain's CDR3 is CSVGEETQYF. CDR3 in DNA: TGCAGCGTTGGGGAAGAGACCCAGTACTTC.

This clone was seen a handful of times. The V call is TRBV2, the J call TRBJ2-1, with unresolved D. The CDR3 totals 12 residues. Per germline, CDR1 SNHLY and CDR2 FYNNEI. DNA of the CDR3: TGTGTTTTCTACCGCGAGTACAATGAGCAGTTCTTC. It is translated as CVFYREYNEQFF.

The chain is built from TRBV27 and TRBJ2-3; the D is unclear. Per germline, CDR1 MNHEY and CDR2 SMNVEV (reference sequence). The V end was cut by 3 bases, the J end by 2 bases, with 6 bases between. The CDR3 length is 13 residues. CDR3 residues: CASSFGNTDTQYF. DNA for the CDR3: TGTGCCAGCAGTTTCGGCAACACAGATACGCAGTATTTT.

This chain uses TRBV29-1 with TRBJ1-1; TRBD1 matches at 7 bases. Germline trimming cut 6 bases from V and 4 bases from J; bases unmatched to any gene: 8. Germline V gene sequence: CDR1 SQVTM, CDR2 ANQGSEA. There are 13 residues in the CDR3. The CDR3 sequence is CSVPNRGATEAFF. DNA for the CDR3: TGCAGCGTGCCAAACAGGGGCGCCACTGAAGCTTTCTTT. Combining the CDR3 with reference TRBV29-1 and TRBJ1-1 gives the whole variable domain SAVISQKPSRDICQRGTSLTIQCQVDSQVTMMFWYRQQPGQSLTLIATANQGSEATYESGFVIDKFPISRPNLTFSTLTVSNMSPEDSSIYLCSVPNRGATEAFFGQGTRLTVV.

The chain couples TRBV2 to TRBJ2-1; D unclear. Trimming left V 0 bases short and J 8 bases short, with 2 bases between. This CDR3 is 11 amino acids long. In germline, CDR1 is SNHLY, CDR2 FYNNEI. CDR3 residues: CASSEAHEQFF. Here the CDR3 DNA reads TGTGCCAGCAGTGAAGCCCATGAGCAGTTCTTC.

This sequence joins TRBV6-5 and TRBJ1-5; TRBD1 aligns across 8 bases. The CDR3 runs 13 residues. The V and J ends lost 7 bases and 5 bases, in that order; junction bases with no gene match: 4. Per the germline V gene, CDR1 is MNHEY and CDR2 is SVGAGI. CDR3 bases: TGTGCCAGCACCCCGGACAGGGATCAGCCCCAGCATTTT. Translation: CASTPDRDQPQHF.

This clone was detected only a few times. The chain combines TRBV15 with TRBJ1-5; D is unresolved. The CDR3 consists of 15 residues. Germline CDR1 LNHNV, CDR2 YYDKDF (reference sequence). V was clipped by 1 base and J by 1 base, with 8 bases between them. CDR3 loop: CATSRGRESNQPQHF. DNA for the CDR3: TGTGCCACCAGCAGAGGACGGGAGAGCAATCAGCCCCAGCATTTT.

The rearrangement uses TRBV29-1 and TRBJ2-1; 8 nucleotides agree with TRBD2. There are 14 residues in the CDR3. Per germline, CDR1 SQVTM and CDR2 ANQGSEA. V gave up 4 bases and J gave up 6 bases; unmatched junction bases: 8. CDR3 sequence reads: CSVVGGLDINEQFF. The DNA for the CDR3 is TGCAGCGTTGTTGGGGGACTAGATATCAATGAGCAGTTCTTC.

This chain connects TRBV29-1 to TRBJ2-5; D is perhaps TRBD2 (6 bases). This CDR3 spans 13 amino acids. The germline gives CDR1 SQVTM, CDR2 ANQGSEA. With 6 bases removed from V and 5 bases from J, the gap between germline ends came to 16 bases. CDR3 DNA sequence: TGCAGCGTCCCCGGCGGGGCCCTGGAGACCCAGTACTTC. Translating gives CSVPGGALETQYF.

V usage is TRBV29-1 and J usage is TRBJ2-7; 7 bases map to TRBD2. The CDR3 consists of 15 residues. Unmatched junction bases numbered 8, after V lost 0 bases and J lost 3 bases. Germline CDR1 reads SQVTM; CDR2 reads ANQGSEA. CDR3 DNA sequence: TGCAGCGTTGAAGATCTGTGGGGGGGAGACTACGAGCAGTACTTC. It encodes CSVEDLWGGDYEQYF.

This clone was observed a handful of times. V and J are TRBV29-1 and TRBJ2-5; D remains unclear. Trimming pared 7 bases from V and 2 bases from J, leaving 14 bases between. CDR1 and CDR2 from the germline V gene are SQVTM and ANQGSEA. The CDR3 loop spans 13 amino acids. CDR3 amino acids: CSARTVNQETQYF. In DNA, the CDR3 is TGCAGCGCTAGGACGGTGAATCAAGAGACCCAGTACTTC.

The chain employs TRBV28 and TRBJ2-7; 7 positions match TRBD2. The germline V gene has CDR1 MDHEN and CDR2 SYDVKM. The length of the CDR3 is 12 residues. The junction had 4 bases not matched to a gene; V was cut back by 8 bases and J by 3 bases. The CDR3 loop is CASVAGDYEQYF. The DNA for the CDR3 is TGTGCCAGCGTAGCGGGCGACTACGAGCAGTACTTC.

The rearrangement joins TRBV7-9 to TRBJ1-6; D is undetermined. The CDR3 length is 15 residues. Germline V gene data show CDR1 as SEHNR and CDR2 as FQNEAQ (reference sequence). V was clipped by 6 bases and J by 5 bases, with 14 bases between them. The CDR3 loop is CASSSTGPDNSPLHF. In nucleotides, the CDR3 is TGTGCCAGCAGTTCTACCGGCCCAGATAATTCACCCCTCCACTTT.

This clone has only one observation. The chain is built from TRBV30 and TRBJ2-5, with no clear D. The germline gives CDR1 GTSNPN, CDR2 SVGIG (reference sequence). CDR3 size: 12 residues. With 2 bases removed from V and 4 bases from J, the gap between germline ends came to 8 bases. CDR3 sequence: CAWSSEGETQYF. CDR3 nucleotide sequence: TGTGCCTGGAGTAGTGAAGGAGAGACCCAGTACTTC.

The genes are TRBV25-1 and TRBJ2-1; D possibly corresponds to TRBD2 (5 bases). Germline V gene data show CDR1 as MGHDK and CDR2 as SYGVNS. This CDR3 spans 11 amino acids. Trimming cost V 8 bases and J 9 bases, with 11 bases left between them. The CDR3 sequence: CASLFRGEQFF. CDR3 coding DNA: TGTGCCAGCCTCTTTCGGGGTGAGCAGTTCTTC. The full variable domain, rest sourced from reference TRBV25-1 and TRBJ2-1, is EADIYQTPRYLVIGTGKKITLECSQTMGHDKMYWYQQDPGMELHLIHYSYGVNSTEKGDLSSESTVSRIRTEHFPLTLESARPSHTSQYLCASLFRGEQFFGPGTRLTVL.